Listed below are T cell receptor beta chains from one sample, sequenced in a study of T-cell reconstitution after alpha-beta-depleted transplantation in children. TCRdb ran MiXCR on the PCR reads and lists one entry per CDR3 protein. The sample lists about 97,000 distinct CDR3 sequences; approximately 5.4% were seen once. The specimen was PBMCs, mostly from graft donor cells, collected 60 days after TCRalphabeta/CD19-depleted stem cell transplant. The receptor set was obtained from a female patient aged 2-15 years who had a stem cell transplant for Fanconi anemia, so the T cells may come from the graft donor. CDR3s include the opening cysteine and the closing phenylalanine or tryptophan. A D gene is named only where the DNA matches it firmly. Not all rows give a size; the values are once, few, many and, for expanded clones, a class.

clone size: many; V gene: TRBV7-3; J gene: TRBJ2-1; D gene: TRBD2; CDR3 protein: CASSRTSGIVNEQFF; CDR3 DNA: TGTGCCAGCAGCCGGACTAGCGGGATTGTGAATGAGCAGTTCTTC
clone size: many; V gene: TRBV5-1; J gene: TRBJ2-2; D gene: TRBD2; CDR3 protein: CASSWGLARVGELFF; CDR3 DNA: TGCGCCAGCAGCTGGGGACTAGCGAGGGTCGGGGAGCTGTTTTTT
clone size: few; V gene: TRBV5-1; J gene: TRBJ1-2; D gene: -; CDR3 protein: CASSHIDSPYGYTF; CDR3 DNA: TGCGCCAGCAGCCACATAGACAGCCCCTATGGCTACACCTTC
clone size: many; V gene: TRBV12-3/TRBV12-4; J gene: TRBJ1-5; D gene: TRBD1; CDR3 protein: CASRPGGPSNQPQHF; CDR3 DNA: TGTGCCAGCAGACCAGGGGGGCCAAGCAATCAGCCCCAGCATTTT
clone size: few; V gene: TRBV9; J gene: TRBJ2-3; D gene: TRBD1; CDR3 protein: CASSFREGATDTQYF; CDR3 DNA: TGTGCCAGCAGTTTCCGTGAGGGGGCCACAGATACGCAGTATTTT
clone size: many; V gene: TRBV29-1; J gene: TRBJ2-5; D gene: -; CDR3 protein: CSLYRAKPSETQYF; CDR3 DNA: TGCAGCCTTTACAGGGCGAAACCTTCAGAGACCCAGTACTTC
clone size: many; V gene: TRBV6-1; J gene: TRBJ2-4; D gene: -; CDR3 protein: CASSNARGPPDIQYF; CDR3 DNA: TGTGCCAGCAGCAATGCCAGGGGCCCCCCGGATATTCAGTACTTC
clone size: many; V gene: TRBV18; J gene: TRBJ2-5; D gene: TRBD2; CDR3 protein: CASSPIALAEETQYF; CDR3 DNA: TGTGCCAGCTCACCCATAGCACTAGCGGAAGAGACCCAGTACTTC
clone size: -; V gene: TRBV18; J gene: TRBJ1-2; D gene: -; CDR3 protein: CASSQLQALYGYTF; CDR3 DNA: TGTGCCAGCTCTCAACTACAGGCCCTCTATGGCTACACCTTC
clone size: many; V gene: TRBV2; J gene: TRBJ2-5; D gene: -; CDR3 protein: CASSGETQYF; CDR3 DNA: TGTGCCAGCAGTGGAGAGACCCAGTACTTC